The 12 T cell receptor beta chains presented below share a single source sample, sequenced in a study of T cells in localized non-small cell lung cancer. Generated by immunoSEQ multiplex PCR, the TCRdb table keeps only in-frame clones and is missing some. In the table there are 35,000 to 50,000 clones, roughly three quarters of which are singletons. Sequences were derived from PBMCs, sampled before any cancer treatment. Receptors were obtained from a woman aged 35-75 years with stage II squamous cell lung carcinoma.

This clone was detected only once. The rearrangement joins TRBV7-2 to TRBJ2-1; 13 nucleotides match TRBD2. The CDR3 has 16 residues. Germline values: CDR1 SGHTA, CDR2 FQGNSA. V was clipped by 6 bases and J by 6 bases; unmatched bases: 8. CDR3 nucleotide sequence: TGTGCCAGCAGTTTTATAACTAGCGGGAGGGGCAATGAGCAGTTCTTC. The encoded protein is CASSFITSGRGNEQFF.

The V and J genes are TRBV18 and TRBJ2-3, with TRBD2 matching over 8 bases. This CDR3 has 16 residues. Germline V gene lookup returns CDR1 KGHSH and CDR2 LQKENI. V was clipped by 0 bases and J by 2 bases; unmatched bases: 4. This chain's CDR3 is CASSPPGAGDTDTQYF. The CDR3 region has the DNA TGTGCCAGCTCACCACCGGGAGCGGGGGACACAGATACGCAGTATTTT. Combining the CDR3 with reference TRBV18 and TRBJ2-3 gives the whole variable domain NAGVMQNPRHLVRRRGQEARLRCSPMKGHSHVYWYRQLPEEGLKFMVYLQKENIIDESGMPKERFSAEFPKEGPSILRIQQVVRGDSAAYFCASSPPGAGDTDTQYFGPGTRLTVL.

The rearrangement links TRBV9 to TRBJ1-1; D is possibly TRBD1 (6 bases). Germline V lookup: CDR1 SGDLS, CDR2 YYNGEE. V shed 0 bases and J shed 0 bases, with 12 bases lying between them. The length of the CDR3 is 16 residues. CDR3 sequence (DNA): TGTGCCAGCAGCGTAGGAAGGGGGATCTTGAACACTGAAGCTTTCTTT. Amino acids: CASSVGRGILNTEAFF.

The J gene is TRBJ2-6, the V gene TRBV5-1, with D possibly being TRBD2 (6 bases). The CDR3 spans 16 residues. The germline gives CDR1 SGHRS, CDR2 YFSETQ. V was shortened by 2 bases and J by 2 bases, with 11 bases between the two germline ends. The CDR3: CASSFNTGAGANVLTF. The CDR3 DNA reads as TGCGCCAGCAGCTTCAATACGGGGGCTGGGGCCAACGTCCTGACTTTC.

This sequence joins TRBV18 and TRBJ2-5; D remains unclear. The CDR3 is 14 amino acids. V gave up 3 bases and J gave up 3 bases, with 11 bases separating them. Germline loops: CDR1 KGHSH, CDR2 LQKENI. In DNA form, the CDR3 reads TGTGCCAGCTCACCTATGGCCCGAGAAGAGACCCAGTACTTC. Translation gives CASSPMAREETQYF.

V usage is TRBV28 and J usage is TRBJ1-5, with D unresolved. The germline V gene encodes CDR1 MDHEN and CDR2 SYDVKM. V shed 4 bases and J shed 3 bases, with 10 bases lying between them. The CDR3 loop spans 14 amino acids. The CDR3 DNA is TGTGCCAGCAGTTCGAGAACATTCAATCAGCCCCAGCATTTT. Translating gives CASSSRTFNQPQHF.

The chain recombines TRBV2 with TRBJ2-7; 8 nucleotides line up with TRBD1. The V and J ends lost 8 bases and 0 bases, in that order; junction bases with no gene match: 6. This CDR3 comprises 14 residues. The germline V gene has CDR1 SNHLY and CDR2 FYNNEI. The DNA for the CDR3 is TGTGCCAGCGTCCGGACAGGGAACTCCTACGAGCAGTACTTC. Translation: CASVRTGNSYEQYF.

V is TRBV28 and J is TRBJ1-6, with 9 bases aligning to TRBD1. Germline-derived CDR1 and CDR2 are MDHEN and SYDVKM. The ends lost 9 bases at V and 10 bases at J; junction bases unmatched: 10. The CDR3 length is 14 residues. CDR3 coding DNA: TGTGCCAGTCTTCCGGGACAGGGAGTCTCACCCCTCCACTTT. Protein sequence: CASLPGQGVSPLHF.

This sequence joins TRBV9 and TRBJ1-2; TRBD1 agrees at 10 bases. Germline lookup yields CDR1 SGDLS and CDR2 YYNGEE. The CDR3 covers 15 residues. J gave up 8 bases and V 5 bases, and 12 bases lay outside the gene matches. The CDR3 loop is CASSGAGTGAWGYTF. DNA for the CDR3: TGTGCCAGCAGTGGGGCCGGGACAGGGGCGTGGGGCTACACCTTC. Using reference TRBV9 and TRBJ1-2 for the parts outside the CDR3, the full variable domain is DSGVTQTPKHLITATGQRVTLRCSPRSGDLSVYWYQQSLDQGLQFLIQYYNGEERAKGNILERFSAQQFPDLHSELNLSSLELGDSALYFCASSGAGTGAWGYTFGSGTRLTVV.

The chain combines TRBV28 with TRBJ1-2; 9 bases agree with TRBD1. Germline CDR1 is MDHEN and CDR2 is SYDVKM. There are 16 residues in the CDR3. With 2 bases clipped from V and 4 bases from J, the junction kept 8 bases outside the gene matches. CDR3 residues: CASSLGGTGRSYGYTF. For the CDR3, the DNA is TGTGCCAGCAGTTTAGGGGGGACAGGGCGGAGCTATGGCTACACCTTC.

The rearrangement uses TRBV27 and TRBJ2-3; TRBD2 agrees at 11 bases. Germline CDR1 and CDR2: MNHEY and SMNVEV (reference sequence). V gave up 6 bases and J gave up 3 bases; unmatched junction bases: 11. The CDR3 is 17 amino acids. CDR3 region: CASSHQLAGAGTDTQYF. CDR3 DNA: TGTGCCAGCAGCCACCAACTAGCGGGAGCGGGTACAGATACGCAGTATTTT.

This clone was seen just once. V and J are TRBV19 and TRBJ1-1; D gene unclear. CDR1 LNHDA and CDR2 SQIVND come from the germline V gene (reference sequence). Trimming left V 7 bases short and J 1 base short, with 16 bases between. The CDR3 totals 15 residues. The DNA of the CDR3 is TGTGCCAGTACTAATCAGGTCGGAGAGAACACTGAAGCTTTCTTT. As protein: CASTNQVGENTEAFF.